Included here is one TCR beta chain sequence, with context. The CDR3 contains 15 residues. Trimming at V came to 2 bases and at J to 9 bases, leaving 7 bases not matched to a gene. CDR1 and CDR2 from the germline V gene are SGHRS and YFSETQ. The entry originates in a study of T cells after yellow fever vaccination. TCRdb fed the 5' RACE reads into MiXCR, producing one record per CDR3 protein. The table has some 560,000 distinct CDR3 sequences, over 15% seen once. The rearrangement joins TRBV5-1 to TRBJ1-6; 8 bases fit TRBD1. This receptor was identified in a man younger than 45 who received the YFV17D yellow fever vaccine. The source material was PBMCs, sampled 15 days after the yellow fever booster vaccination. CDR3 protein: CASSFGQGISSPLHF. The CDR3 DNA reads TGCGCCAGCAGCTTCGGACAGGGTATTAGTTCACCCCTCCACTTT.